This T cell receptor (beta chain) is from a study of radiotherapy plus CTLA-4 blockade in lung cancer (dated by TCRdb to 2017 to 2018). In terms of the full investigation: Among enrolled patients, about 19% had an objective response and about 30% reached disease control. Broad study findings and their caveats: The strongest predictors of response were reported to be early dynamic shifts in blood T cell clones along with a rise in serum interferon-beta following radiation. After treatment with radiotherapy and ipilimumab, TCR clones that came from tumors expanded in the peripheral blood.

Library prep was done by the immunoSEQ multiplex PCR assay. TCRdb took this table from immuneACCESS and kept in-frame rearrangements with V and J called. Such tables lack part of the clones; where checked against another copy, unresolved V genes explain under half of the gap, and the rest is unexplained. The sample contains around 40,000 clones, 75% of them found a single time. Roughly 10% of the sample rests with the top ten. On this clone: Its antigen specificity is not known. Base qualities are missing; no much larger clone stands one base away.

V loses 4 bases at its end and J loses 3 bases; junction bases beyond the gene matches: 5. The germline V gene yields MGHDK for CDR1 and SYGVNS for CDR2. The CDR3 goes from the cysteine to the phenylalanine over 15 residues. Only CDR3 DNA is held: 45 bases, read in frame from base 1. In this study, focal radiation therapy paired with CTLA-4 blockade (ipilimumab) was tested in patients who had chemo-refractory metastatic non-small-cell lung cancer. The sample here was peripheral blood, taken from a patient treated with radiotherapy plus ipilimumab. The receptor was isolated from a human donor with non-small cell lung cancer who had stable disease on radiotherapy plus ipilimumab. The chain uses TRBV25-1 and TRBJ2-1; TRBD1 matches 8 bases in the middle. The DNA reads TGTGCCAGCAGTGGGACAGGGAGAAGCTACAATGAGCAGTTCTTC. It is translated as CASSGTGRSYNEQFF.